Below, 21 T cell receptor beta chains from the same sample are listed, as sequenced in a study of CD8 T cells in Susac syndrome. Random hexamers were used to reverse transcribe an amount of about 0.45 to 1 ug RNA. TCRdb recomputed calls from the immunoSEQ multiplex PCR reads with MiXCR, one row per CDR3 protein. Of some 450,000 distinct CDR3 sequences listed, 75% to 90% are singletons. Sequenced sample: CD8+ T cells from PBMCs. These TCRs come from a human donor with multiple sclerosis.

V is TRBV12-5 and J is TRBJ2-3; D call uncertain. Germline V gene sequence: CDR1 LGHNT, CDR2 FRNRAP. V lost 1 base to trimming and J lost 2 bases, with 13 bases between them. This CDR3 is 16 amino acids long. CDR3 sequence: CASGLALSRYTDTQYF. CDR3 coding DNA: TGTGCTAGTGGTTTGGCCCTTAGCCGGTACACAGATACGCAGTATTTT.

This clonotype was observed a few times. The genes are TRBV28 and TRBJ1-1; D is ambiguous. CDR1 MDHEN and CDR2 SYDVKM come from the germline V gene. The CDR3 covers 13 residues. The V and J ends lost 7 bases and 1 base respectively, with 10 bases between them. CDR3 nucleotides: TGTGCCAGCATCCCCAGAGGGAACACTGAAGCTTTCTTT. As protein: CASIPRGNTEAFF. The variable domain in full, completed from reference TRBV28 and TRBJ1-1, reads DVKVTQSSRYLVKRTGEKVFLECVQDMDHENMFWYRQDPGLGLRLIYFSYDVKMKEKGDIPEGYSVSREKKERFSLILESASTNQTSMYLCASIPRGNTEAFFGQGTRLTVV.

The chain uses TRBV2 and TRBJ1-1, with D unclear. Germline-derived CDR1 and CDR2 are SNHLY and FYNNEI. V lost 0 bases to trimming and J lost 6 bases, with 5 bases between them. This CDR3 contains 12 residues. The DNA of the CDR3 is TGTGCCAGCAGTGAAGCTGCGCCTGAAGCTTTCTTT. Translation: CASSEAAPEAFF.

The chain recombines TRBV7-9 with TRBJ2-3, with 13 bases aligning to TRBD2. The V gene end was trimmed by 5 bases and the J gene end by 2 bases; junction bases not matched to a gene: 10. The CDR3 spans 18 residues. Germline V gives CDR1 SEHNR, CDR2 FQNEAQ (reference sequence). In nucleotides, the CDR3 is TGTGCCAGCAGCCTGACTAGCGGGGGGCCGAACCCCACAGATACGCAGTATTTT. It translates to CASSLTSGGPNPTDTQYF.

The CDR3 DNA reads as TGCGCCAGCAGCTTGATCGCAGGCCCTAAGGCAGATACGCAGTATTTT. Translated, it gives CASSLIAGPKADTQYF. The V and J genes are TRBV5-1 and TRBJ2-3; D uncertain. Germline CDR1 SGHRS, CDR2 YFSETQ. V lost 1 base and J lost 4, with 16 bases in between. The CDR3 has 16 residues.

V usage is TRBV19 and J usage is TRBJ2-3, with a weak D call TRBD2 (6 bases). Germline-derived CDR1 and CDR2 are LNHDA and SQIVND (reference sequence). CDR3 size: 12 residues. V lost 7 bases, J lost 8 bases, and 13 bases lay in between. The chain's CDR3 is CASTVMGGTQYF. CDR3 coding DNA: TGTGCCAGTACTGTTATGGGGGGTACGCAGTATTTT.

The chain employs TRBV29-1 and TRBJ1-1; D is unresolved. CDR3 size: 13 residues. V lost 2 bases and J 0 bases, leaving 7 bases between the germline ends. Germline-derived CDR1 and CDR2 are SQVTM and ANQGSEA. CDR3 sequence (DNA): TGCAGCGTTGAATCGGCCTTGAACACTGAAGCTTTCTTT. As protein: CSVESALNTEAFF. Variable domain in full (rest from reference TRBV29-1 and TRBJ1-1): SAVISQKPSRDICQRGTSLTIQCQVDSQVTMMFWYRQQPGQSLTLIATANQGSEATYESGFVIDKFPISRPNLTFSTLTVSNMSPEDSSIYLCSVESALNTEAFFGQGTRLTVV.

This clonotype occurred a few times. V is TRBV27 and J is TRBJ2-3; 10 nucleotides match TRBD2. The CDR3 totals 14 residues. The germline CDR1 and CDR2 sequences are MNHEY and SMNVEV (reference sequence). V dropped 6 bases and J dropped 3; count of bases not matched to a gene: 3. The CDR3 coding sequence is TGTGCCAGCAGCGGGACTAGCGTGACAGATACGCAGTATTTT. Translation: CASSGTSVTDTQYF.

This clonotype was seen only a few times. The chain combines TRBV6-4 with TRBJ2-1; 7 nucleotides agree with TRBD2. V lost 2 bases to trimming and J lost 4 bases; unmatched junction nucleotides: 5. The CDR3 extends over 15 amino acids. CDR1 MRHNA and CDR2 SNTAGT come from the germline V gene. Here the CDR3 DNA reads TGTGCCAGCAGTGACCGGGGCGGGGGTTACAATGAGCAGTTCTTC. It encodes CASSDRGGGYNEQFF.

The genes are TRBV2 and TRBJ1-4; D gene uncertain. CDR1 and CDR2 (germline): SNHLY, FYNNEI. The CDR3 runs 17 residues. V lost 9 bases, J lost 3 bases, and 23 bases lay in between. The CDR3 here is CASLQSPQEVANEKLFF. Written as DNA, the CDR3 is TGTGCCAGTCTTCAGTCCCCTCAGGAGGTGGCTAATGAAAAACTGTTTTTT.

The genes are TRBV27 and TRBJ1-5; weak D call: TRBD1 (6 bases). Looked up from germline, CDR1 is MNHEY and CDR2 is SMNVEV (reference sequence). CDR3 length: 16 amino acids. With 3 bases removed from V and 0 bases from J, the gap between germline ends came to 12 bases. CDR3 sequence: CASSLRGTLSNQPQHF. In DNA form, the CDR3 reads TGTGCCAGCAGTTTGAGGGGGACACTTAGCAATCAGCCCCAGCATTTT.

The CDR3 loop reads CASSSLGPELFQPQHF. The CDR3 region has the DNA TGTGCCAGCAGTTCCCTAGGCCCCGAGCTTTTTCAGCCCCAGCATTTT. This chain joins TRBV12-3 or TRBV12-4 and TRBJ1-5; D gene uncertain. This CDR3 contains 16 residues. The V end was cut by 4 bases, the J end by 6 bases, with 19 bases between.

This chain links TRBV4-1 with TRBJ2-7; TRBD1 agrees at 10 bases. Per germline, CDR1 MGHRA and CDR2 YSYEKL. The CDR3 contains 17 residues. V was clipped by 6 bases and J by 4 bases; unmatched bases: 15. The CDR3 DNA sequence: TGCGCCAGCAGGCGTGTCAGTCCGGGACAGGGGCCGTACGAGCAGTACTTC. Amino acid sequence: CASRRVSPGQGPYEQYF.

The V and J genes are TRBV30 and TRBJ1-1; a weak D match, TRBD1 (5 bases). V was trimmed by 5 bases and J by 0 bases, leaving 10 bases between them. Per germline, CDR1 GTSNPN and CDR2 SVGIG (reference sequence). The CDR3 is 13 residues long. Here the CDR3 DNA reads TGTGCCTGGGAGAGGGGTATGAACACTGAAGCTTTCTTT. It encodes CAWERGMNTEAFF.

This clonotype showed up just once. The chain recombines TRBV29-1 with TRBJ2-7; D is possibly TRBD1 or TRBD2 (5 bases each). The V gene lost 4 bases and the J gene lost 6 bases, with 10 bases spanning the gap. CDR3 length: 11 residues. Looked up from germline, CDR1 is SQVTM and CDR2 is ANQGSEA. The CDR3 spells CSVVLGTEQYF. The CDR3 region has the DNA TGCAGCGTTGTATTAGGGACCGAGCAGTACTTC.

This chain links TRBV20-1 with TRBJ1-1; D unclear. Germline CDR1 DFQATT, CDR2 SNEGSKA (reference sequence). V was pared by 7 bases and J by 3 bases, with 12 bases between. This CDR3 spans 12 amino acids. CDR3 in amino acids: CSVMTRDTEAFF. The CDR3 coding sequence is TGCAGTGTAATGACGAGAGACACTGAAGCTTTCTTT.

The chain has TRBV7-9 and TRBJ2-5; 8 nucleotides line up with TRBD2. CDR3 length: 16 residues. V trimming: 3 bases; J trimming: 4 bases; junction bases outside the gene matches: 10. Germline V gene data show CDR1 as SEHNR and CDR2 as FQNEAQ (reference sequence). CDR3 in amino acids: CASSLGLVPFRETQYF. As DNA, the CDR3 is TGTGCCAGCAGCTTGGGACTAGTCCCCTTCCGAGAGACCCAGTACTTC.

The J gene is TRBJ1-5, the V gene TRBV27; possibly TRBD1 for D (5 bases). Germline CDR1 is MNHEY and CDR2 is SMNVEV (reference sequence). Trimming removed 0 bases from V and 3 bases from J, with 15 bases in between. CDR3 length: 17 amino acids. CDR3 in amino acids: CASSLSAGLMNNQPQHF. CDR3 DNA: TGTGCCAGCAGTTTATCGGCGGGACTAATGAACAATCAGCCCCAGCATTTT.

Only one count was recorded for this clonotype. The chain recombines TRBV5-1 with TRBJ2-2; D is unresolved. The CDR3 is made up of 15 amino acids. In germline, CDR1 is SGHRS, CDR2 YFSETQ. Trimming pared 5 bases from V and 6 bases from J, leaving 17 bases between. The CDR3 DNA follows: TGCGCCAGCAGTGTTATAGACCAGACACCCGGGGAGCTGTTTTTT. This gives the protein CASSVIDQTPGELFF.

This chain joins TRBV30 and TRBJ2-5; D remains ambiguous. Germline V gives CDR1 GTSNPN, CDR2 SVGIG (reference sequence). This CDR3 has 13 amino acids. Trimming left V 0 bases short and J 5 bases short, with 10 bases between. The CDR3 coding sequence is TGTGCCTGGAGTGTGACCGCCGGGGAGACCCAGTACTTC. It is translated as CAWSVTAGETQYF.

The chain links TRBV6-5 to TRBJ2-1; D unresolved. The germline V gene encodes CDR1 MNHEY and CDR2 SVGAGI. The CDR3 is made up of 16 amino acids. Trimming cost V 0 bases and J 4 bases, with 13 bases left between them. The CDR3 spells CASSYSMRIGYNEQFF. The CDR3 nucleotides are TGTGCCAGCAGTTACTCGATGAGAATCGGGTACAATGAGCAGTTCTTC.